Sequencing of this T cell receptor beta chain was carried out in a study of radiation and T cells in renal cell carcinoma. The study's findings and limits: From baseline, blood top tumor clonotypes peaked at 2 weeks post-radiation.

The CDR3 loop spans 14 amino acids. V lost 4 bases and J 4 bases, leaving 15 bases between the germline ends. CDR1 SGHTS and CDR2 YDEGEE come from the germline V gene. The assay was immunoSEQ multiplex PCR, and TCRdb's table has in-frame clones only and misses some. The profile shows 150,000 or so clones, 88% of them singletons. Documented time point: blood 4 weeks post-SBRT, at nephrectomy. Documented treatment: 15 Gy SBRT to primary tumor, nephrectomy 4 weeks later. As for this clone: Its antigen is unknown.

V usage is TRBV5-8 and J usage is TRBJ2-7, with D perhaps matching TRBD1 or TRBD2 (5 bases each). The sample here was blood, taken from a patient whose treatment included radiotherapy and nephrectomy. The receptor was derived from a woman aged 45 to 65 with renal cell carcinoma. The CDR3: CASSTRRERYEQYF. In DNA form, the CDR3 reads TGTGCCAGCAGCACCCGCAGGGAGAGGTACGAGCAGTACTTC.